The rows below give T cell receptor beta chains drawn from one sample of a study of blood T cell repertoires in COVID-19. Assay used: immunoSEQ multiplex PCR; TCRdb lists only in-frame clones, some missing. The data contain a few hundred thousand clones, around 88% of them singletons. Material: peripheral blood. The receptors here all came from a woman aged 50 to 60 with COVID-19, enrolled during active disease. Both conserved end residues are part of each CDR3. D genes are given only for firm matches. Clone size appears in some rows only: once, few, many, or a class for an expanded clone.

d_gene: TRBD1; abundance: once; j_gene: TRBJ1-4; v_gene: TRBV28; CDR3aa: CASRTDRGLTKLFF; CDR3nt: TGTGCCAGCAGAACTGACAGGGGGCTGACGAAACTGTTTTTT
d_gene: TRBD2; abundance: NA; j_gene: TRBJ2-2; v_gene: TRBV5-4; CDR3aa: CASSGQASGGIAGELFF; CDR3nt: TGTGCCAGCAGCGGACAAGCCAGCGGGGGGATCGCCGGGGAGCTGTTTTTT
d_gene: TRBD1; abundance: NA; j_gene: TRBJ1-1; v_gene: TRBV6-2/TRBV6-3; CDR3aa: CASSYSPFKGAANTEAFF; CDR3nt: TGTGCCAGCAGTTACTCGCCCTTTAAGGGGGCCGCGAACACTGAAGCTTTCTTT
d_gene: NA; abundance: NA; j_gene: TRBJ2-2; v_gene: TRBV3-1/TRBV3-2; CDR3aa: CASSPGGRLTGELFF; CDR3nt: TGTGCCAGCAGCCCTGGGGGCCGACTCACCGGGGAGCTGTTTTTT
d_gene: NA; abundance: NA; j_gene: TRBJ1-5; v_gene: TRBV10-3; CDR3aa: CAISDPGRQPQHF; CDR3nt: TGTGCCATCAGTGACCCCGGTCGGCAGCCCCAGCATTTT
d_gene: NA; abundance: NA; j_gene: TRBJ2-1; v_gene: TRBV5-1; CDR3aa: CASSPEDFSYNEQFF; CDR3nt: TGCGCCAGCAGCCCGGAGGACTTCTCGTACAATGAGCAGTTCTTC
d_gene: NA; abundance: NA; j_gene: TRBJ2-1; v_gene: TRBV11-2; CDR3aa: CASSFGARYNEQFF; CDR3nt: TGTGCCAGCAGCTTTGGGGCTCGCTACAATGAGCAGTTCTTC
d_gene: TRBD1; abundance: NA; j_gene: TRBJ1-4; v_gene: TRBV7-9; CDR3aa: CASSLTGGATNEKLFF; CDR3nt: TGTGCCAGCAGCCTGACAGGGGGGGCGACTAATGAAAAACTGTTTTTT
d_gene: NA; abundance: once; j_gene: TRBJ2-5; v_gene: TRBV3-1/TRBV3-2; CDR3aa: CASSQAGKETQYF; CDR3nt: TGTGCCAGCAGCCAAGCCGGGAAAGAGACCCAGTACTTC
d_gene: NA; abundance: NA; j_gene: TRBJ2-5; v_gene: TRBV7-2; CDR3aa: CASSSLIAIQETQYF; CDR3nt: TGTGCCAGCAGCTCCCTAATCGCGATTCAAGAGACCCAGTACTTC
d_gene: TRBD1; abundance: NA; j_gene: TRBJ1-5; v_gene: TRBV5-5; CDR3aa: CASSWDRGRNQPQHF; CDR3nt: TGTGCCAGCAGCTGGGACAGGGGGCGAAATCAGCCCCAGCATTTT
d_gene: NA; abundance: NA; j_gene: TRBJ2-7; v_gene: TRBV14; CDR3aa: CASSQVADEQYF; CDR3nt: TGTGCCAGCAGCCAGGTCGCGGACGAGCAGTACTTC
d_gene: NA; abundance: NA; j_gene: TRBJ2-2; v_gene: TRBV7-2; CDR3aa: CASSSSGTGTGELFF; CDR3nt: TGTGCCAGCAGCTCGTCGGGGACTGGCACCGGGGAGCTGTTTTTT
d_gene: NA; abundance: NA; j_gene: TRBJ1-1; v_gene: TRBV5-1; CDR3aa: CASSLNTGGGTEAFF; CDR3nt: TGCGCCAGCAGCTTGAACACGGGCGGGGGGACTGAAGCTTTCTTT
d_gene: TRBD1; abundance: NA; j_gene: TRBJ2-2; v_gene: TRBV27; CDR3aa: CASSSPGQGVGELFF; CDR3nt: TGTGCCAGCAGCTCTCCGGGACAGGGGGTCGGGGAGCTGTTTTTT
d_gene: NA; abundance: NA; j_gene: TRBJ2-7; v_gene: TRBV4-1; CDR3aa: CASSSRQLPSYEQYF; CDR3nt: TGCGCCAGCAGCTCTAGACAGCTTCCCTCCTACGAGCAGTACTTC
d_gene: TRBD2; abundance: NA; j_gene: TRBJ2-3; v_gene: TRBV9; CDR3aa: CASSGRGGEYTDTQYF; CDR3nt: TGTGCCAGCAGCGGTCGCGGGGGGGAATACACAGATACGCAGTATTTT
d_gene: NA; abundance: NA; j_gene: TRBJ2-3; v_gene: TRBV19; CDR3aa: CASRQQSTDTQYF; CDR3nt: TGTGCCAGCAGACAACAGAGCACAGATACGCAGTATTTT
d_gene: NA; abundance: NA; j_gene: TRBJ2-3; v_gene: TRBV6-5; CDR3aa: CASRFTAGSTDTQYF; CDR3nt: TGTGCCAGCAGGTTTACGGCAGGGAGCACAGATACGCAGTATTTT
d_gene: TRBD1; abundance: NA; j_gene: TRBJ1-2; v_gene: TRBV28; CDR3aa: CASSLTGGLFTF; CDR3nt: TGTGCCAGCAGTTTAACAGGGGGTTTGTTCACCTTC
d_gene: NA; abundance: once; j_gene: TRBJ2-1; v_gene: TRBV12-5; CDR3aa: CASGSYRKNNEQFF; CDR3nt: TGTGCTAGTGGCTCATACAGGAAAAACAATGAGCAGTTCTTC
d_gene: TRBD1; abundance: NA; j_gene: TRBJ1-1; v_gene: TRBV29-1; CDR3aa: CSAGQGAEAFF; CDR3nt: TGCAGCGCCGGACAGGGCGCTGAAGCTTTCTTT
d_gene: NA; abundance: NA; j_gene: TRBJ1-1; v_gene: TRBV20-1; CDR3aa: CSALRGGAFF; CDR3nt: TGCAGTGCCCTCCGCGGTGGCGCTTTCTTT
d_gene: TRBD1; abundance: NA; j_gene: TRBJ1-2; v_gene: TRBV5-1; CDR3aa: CASSWTGTGVNGYTF; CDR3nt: TGCGCCAGCAGCTGGACCGGGACAGGGGTCAATGGCTACACCTTC
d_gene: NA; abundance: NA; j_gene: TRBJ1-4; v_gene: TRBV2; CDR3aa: CASLDDLTATNEKLFF; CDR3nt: TGTGCCAGTCTGGATGATCTGACTGCAACTAATGAAAAACTGTTTTTT
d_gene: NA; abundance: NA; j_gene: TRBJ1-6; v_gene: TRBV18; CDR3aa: CASSPPLLTGLGPVLYNSPLHF; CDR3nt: TGTGCCAGCTCACCACCTCTACTGACAGGATTAGGCCCCGTACTTTATAATTCACCCCTCCACTTT
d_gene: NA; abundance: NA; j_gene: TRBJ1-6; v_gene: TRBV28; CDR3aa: CASTNPGRRSYNSPLHF; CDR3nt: TGTGCCAGCACCAACCCTGGCCGGAGGTCCTATAATTCACCCCTCCACTTT
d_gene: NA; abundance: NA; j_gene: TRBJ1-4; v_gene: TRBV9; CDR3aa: CASSVREATNEKLFF; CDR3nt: TGTGCCAGCAGCGTAAGGGAGGCAACTAATGAAAAACTGTTTTTT
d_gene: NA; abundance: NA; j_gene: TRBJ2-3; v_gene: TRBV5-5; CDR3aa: CASSPSADTQYF; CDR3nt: TGTGCCAGCAGCCCTTCCGCAGATACGCAGTATTTT
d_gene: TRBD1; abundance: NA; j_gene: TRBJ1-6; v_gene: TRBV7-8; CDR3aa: CASSSRDRGNSPLHF; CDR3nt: TGTGCCAGCAGCTCCCGGGACAGGGGAAATTCACCCCTCCACTTT
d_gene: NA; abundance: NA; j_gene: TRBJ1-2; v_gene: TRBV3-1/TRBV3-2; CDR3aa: CASSPSRAGGYTF; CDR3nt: TGTGCCAGCAGCCCGTCAAGGGCGGGTGGCTACACCTTC
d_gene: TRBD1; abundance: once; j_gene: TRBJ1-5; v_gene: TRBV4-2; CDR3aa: CASSQNYRGNQPQHF; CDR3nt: TGTGCCAGCAGCCAAAACTACAGGGGAAATCAGCCCCAGCATTTT
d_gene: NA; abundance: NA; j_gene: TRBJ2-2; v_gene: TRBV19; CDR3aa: CASSINRGNAGELFF; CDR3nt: TGTGCCAGTAGTATTAATCGGGGAAATGCCGGGGAGCTGTTTTTT
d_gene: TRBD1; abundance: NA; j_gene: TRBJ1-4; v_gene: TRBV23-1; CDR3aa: CASSQSPTDRVPNEKLFF; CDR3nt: TGCGCCAGCAGTCAATCGCCTACCGACAGGGTCCCAAATGAAAAACTGTTTTTT
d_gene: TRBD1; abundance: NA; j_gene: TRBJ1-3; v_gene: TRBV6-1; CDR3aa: CASSDWTGLDTIYF; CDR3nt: TGTGCCAGCAGTGATTGGACAGGGTTGGACACCATATATTTT
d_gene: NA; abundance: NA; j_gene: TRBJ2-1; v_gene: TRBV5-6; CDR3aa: CASSLAKGHPFYNEQFF; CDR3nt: TGTGCCAGCAGCTTGGCAAAGGGACACCCGTTCTACAATGAGCAGTTCTTC
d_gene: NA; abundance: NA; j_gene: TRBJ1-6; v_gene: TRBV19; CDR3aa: CASSTTAGYNSPLHF; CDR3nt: TGTGCCAGTAGTACGACAGCTGGTTATAATTCACCCCTCCACTTT